This T cell receptor (beta chain) was obtained from a study of T cells in Graves' hyperthyroidism and ophthalmopathy (dated by TCRdb to between 2018 and 2020). For the wider study: Peripheral blood samples were taken at the time of initial diagnosis, prior to any treatment. Whether ophthalmopathy could be predicted prospectively was tested in an independent validation cohort made up of under 20 hyperthyroidism patients plus 17 patients who later progressed to ophthalmopathy. According to the paper, TCR Vbeta CDR3 sequencing was carried out on some 130 peripheral blood samples, which came from some 41 ophthalmopathy, some 73 hyperthyroidism and roughly 17 progressor patients. In over five Graves' hyperthyroidism patients, the study also compared T-cell repertoires from thyroid tissue with T-cell repertoires from blood. The roughly 91 discovery patients were randomly divided into training and test sets at a 7:3 ratio. Following sampling, methimazole starting at 30 mg daily was given to hyperthyroidism patients, and high-dose intravenous methylprednisolone was given to ophthalmopathy patients. TCR V-J signatures able to tell the groups apart were searched for in a discovery cohort of approximately 95 patients, of whom 43 had Graves' ophthalmopathy and 57 had stable Graves' hyperthyroidism. What the study reported, not specific to this receptor: No statistical method was used to set the sample size in advance, and investigators knew the group allocation. A 13 V-J signature model separated ophthalmopathy from stable hyperthyroidism, with 87.88% sensitivity and about 81% specificity in cross-validation and 80%/75% in testing. In validation, the model predicted progression to ophthalmopathy a median of about 6 months before onset, with approximately 71% sensitivity and roughly 77% specificity. Blood samples also contained most of the expanded thyroid clonotypes (frequency above 0.001), which suggests that blood repertoires may reflect thyroid immune responses.

Sequences SGHVS (CDR1) and FQNEAQ (CDR2) are obtained from the germline V gene. For this chain, trimming is 5 bases at the V end and 5 bases at the J end, and the number of junction bases without a gene match is 9. CDR3 length: 16 amino acids, cysteine to phenylalanine. Only the CDR3 portion is preserved as DNA: 48 bases, with reading frame beginning at the first base. This clonotype was counted only a few times. The clone's antigen remains unknown. The record has no base qualities; no much larger clone is one base away. Ophthalmopathy patients had moderately to severely active disease, with a Clinical Activity Score of 3 or more, a NOSPECS grade of 4 or more, and a disease duration of less than 3 months. Patients with uncontrolled infections, other autoimmune diseases, pregnancy or lactation were excluded. Clinical symptoms, serum thyroxine and TRAb, thyroid ultrasound, and orbital computed tomography formed the basis for the diagnoses. Ficoll-Paque density gradient centrifugation was used to isolate PBMCs from 9.5 to 10 ml of fresh peripheral blood. Total RNA was extracted using Trizol reagent, and RNA quality was assessed on an Agilent 2100 Bioanalyzer.

The TCR beta CDR3 regions were amplified from RNA transcripts. For the first round of RT-PCR on the TCR CDR3, the HTBI primer set was used together with the Qiagen OneStep RT-PCR kit. Libraries were constructed in a second round of multiplex PCR, after which size selection and purification were performed. Paired-end sequencing of the libraries was performed with 100 bp reads on an Illumina HiSeq2000. The authors' analysis ran thus. SOAPnuke was used to process the raw data, throwing out any read that contained adapters or uncalled bases, had a mean Phred below 15, or lacked an exact constant-primer or identifier match. High-quality paired reads were merged using COPE v1.2.5, and each unique nucleotide sequence was defined as a clonotype. MiTCR v1.1 was used to align clonotypes to the IMGT TRBV, TRBD and TRBJ reference segments. Only V-J combinations with frequency above 0.0001, covering 98% to 99.2% of repertoires, were analysed. The TCS score was defined as the ratio of F50 (clonal expansion) to E x V (chaos), calculated using BLOSUM62-based TCRdist between CDR3 peptides within each V-J. Welch's t-statistics and random forest reduced 450 to 600 V-J features to fewer than 15, which were used in a naive Bayes classifier (R e1071). TCRdb took the public reads, trimmed them with fastp at Q25, ran MiXCR for clone calling and kept in-frame beta chains. CDR3 protein sequences are deduplicated, and each keeps its most common genes and DNA. Here the V and J calls rest on TCRdb's processing, not on the authors' analysis. The table for this sample lists 410,000 or so distinct CDR3 sequences; roughly 14% of them were counted only once. 13% of the sample is held by the ten biggest clonotypes.

The chain couples TRBV7-8 to TRBJ2-1; the junction holds 10 bases that match TRBD1. The origin of this receptor is a man aged 18-30 years with Graves' ophthalmopathy. Sequencing used blood. In nucleotide form, the sequence is TGTGCCAGCAGCACGGGGACAGGGGTAGCGGACAATGAGCAGTTCTTC. This gives the protein CASSTGTGVADNEQFF. Supplemented by the reference TRBV7-8 and TRBJ2-1 proteins around the CDR3, the complete variable domain is GAGVSQSPRYKVAKRGQDVALRCDPISGHVSLFWYQQALGQGPEFLTYFQNEAQLDKSGLPSDRFFAERPEGSVSTLKIQRTQQEDSAVYLCASSTGTGVADNEQFFGPGTRLTVL.